Below, 14 T cell receptor beta chains from the same sample are listed, as sequenced in a study of patients and donors after allogeneic stem cell transplantation. TCRdb re-derived calls from the RT-PCR reads in MiXCR, one entry per CDR3 protein. The table has 28,000 or so distinct CDR3 sequences, about 6.5% seen once. The source material was blood, either unsorted or a sorted T cell fraction (not recorded which). The receptor source for this set is a human donor who was either an allogeneic HSCT recipient or a stem cell or donor lymphocyte infusion donor (not recorded which). It is not recorded whose cells these are; they may come from a transplant donor.

This clonotype has a count of ten or more. This sequence joins TRBV5-1 and TRBJ2-2; D remains unclear. Germline lookup yields CDR1 SGHRS and CDR2 YFSETQ. CDR3 length: 15 amino acids. Trimming shortened V by 0 bases and J by 2 bases, and 8 bases separated the two germline ends. The CDR3 region is CASSLASINTGELFF. In DNA, the CDR3 is TGCGCCAGCAGCTTGGCTTCCATAAACACCGGGGAGCTGTTTTTT.

Many counts were recorded for this clonotype. V is TRBV12-3 or TRBV12-4 and J is TRBJ1-1; D remains unclear. The germline V and J ends were trimmed by 3 bases and 1 base, with 6 bases remaining between them. There are 13 residues in the CDR3. The CDR3 is CASSLGKNTEAFF. The CDR3 DNA sequence: TGTGCCAGCAGTTTGGGCAAGAACACTGAAGCTTTCTTT.

This clonotype has ten or more counts. This chain links TRBV5-5 with TRBJ1-1, with TRBD1 matching over 9 bases. The CDR3 sequence is 17 residues long. Germline V gives CDR1 SGHKS, CDR2 YYEKEE (reference sequence). J was trimmed by 3 bases and V by 3 bases; bases with no gene match: 12. CDR3 amino acids: CASSWGTGIYPDTEAFF. In DNA, the CDR3 is TGTGCCAGCAGCTGGGGGACAGGGATCTACCCGGACACTGAAGCTTTCTTT.

This chain joins TRBV24-1 and TRBJ2-1; weak D call: TRBD2 (6 bases). Germline V gene data show CDR1 as KGHDR and CDR2 as SFDVKD. This CDR3 is 15 amino acids long. Trimming took 2 bases from V and 6 from J, leaving 13 bases between them. Here the CDR3 reads CATSDWEDPFNEQFF. The CDR3 DNA reads as TGTGCCACCAGTGATTGGGAGGACCCCTTCAATGAGCAGTTCTTC.

Comment on this clonotype: Possible read error: a much larger clone is one base away. The CDR3 sequence: CASSFVRDTHYF. CDR3 bases: TGTGCCAGCAGTTTCGTTCGGGATACGCATTATTTT. This chain links TRBV28 with TRBJ2-3; D possibly corresponds to TRBD2 (5 bases). The germline CDR1 and CDR2 sequences are MDHEN and SYDVKM. The CDR3 covers 12 residues. The full variable domain, in which reference TRBV28 and TRBJ2-3 provide the parts outside the CDR3, is DVKVTQSSRYLVKRTGEKVFLECVQDMDHENMFWYRQDPGLGLRLIYFSYDVKMKEKGDIPEGYSVSREKKERFSLILESASTNQTSMYLCASSFVRDTHYFGPGTRLTVL.

This clonotype was seen many times. Mismatch with germline at one junction end may stem from a read error. The rearrangement uses TRBV29-1 and TRBJ2-7, with D tentatively TRBD1 (5 bases). Germline loops: CDR1 SQVTM, CDR2 ANQGSEA. This CDR3 has 11 amino acids. CDR3: CSVEDLRQLFF. The CDR3 nucleotides are TGCAGCGTTGAAGATCTTCGACAGCTCTTCTTC.

In this sample, this clonotype turned up a few times. V is TRBV27 and J is TRBJ2-4, with TRBD2 matching 8 bases. Germline CDR1 reads MNHEY; CDR2 reads SMNVEV (reference sequence). The CDR3 spans 14 residues. V lost 3 bases, J lost 8 bases, and 6 bases stayed unmatched. This CDR3 is CASSFGTRGDIQYF. Here the CDR3 DNA reads TGTGCCAGCAGTTTTGGGACTAGAGGAGACATTCAGTACTTC.

This clonotype has a handful of counts. The chain recombines TRBV28 with TRBJ1-1, with 9 bases fitting TRBD1. V was clipped by 5 bases and J by 3 bases; unmatched bases: 4. The CDR3 runs to 14 residues. Looked up from germline, CDR1 is MDHEN and CDR2 is SYDVKM. The CDR3 here is CASSPGTGYTEAFF. The CDR3 bases are TGTGCCAGCAGTCCCGGGACAGGGTACACTGAAGCTTTCTTT.

This clonotype was detected many times. V gene TRBV12-3 or TRBV12-4 combines with J gene TRBJ2-7; 9 positions agree with TRBD1. The CDR3 extends over 14 amino acids. Trimming cost V 6 bases and J 6 bases; bases outside gene matches: 9. The CDR3 region has the DNA TGTGCCAGCAGGTACAGGGGGCTTGAAAGCGAGCAGTACTTC. This encodes CASRYRGLESEQYF.

This clonotype was found many times. The chain recombines TRBV7-2 with TRBJ2-2; D uncertain. CDR3 length: 15 amino acids. Germline loops: CDR1 SGHTA, CDR2 FQGNSA. V lost 1 base, J lost 0 bases, and 6 bases lay in between. Here the CDR3 reads CASSLVSANTGELFF. The CDR3 DNA is TGTGCCAGCAGCTTAGTTTCGGCGAACACCGGGGAGCTGTTTTTT.

The rearrangement links TRBV6-5 to TRBJ2-5; no reliable D call. CDR1 and CDR2 (germline): MNHEY, SVGAGI. Trimming removed 4 bases at V and 5 bases at J, with 11 bases between. The CDR3 has 13 residues. This CDR3 reads CASSFAVWETQYF. CDR3 nucleotides: TGTGCCAGCAGTTTCGCAGTCTGGGAGACCCAGTACTTC.

This clonotype has a count of ten or more. The rearrangement links TRBV6-4 to TRBJ1-5; 8 bases fit TRBD1. V shed 5 bases and J 2 bases; nucleotides not matched to a gene: 5. The germline V gene encodes CDR1 MRHNA and CDR2 SNTAGT. This CDR3 has 15 residues. The CDR3 protein is CASSSTGEGNQPQHF. For the CDR3, the DNA is TGTGCCAGCAGTTCGACAGGGGAGGGCAATCAGCCCCAGCATTTT.

The chain uses TRBV18 and TRBJ2-1, with 7 bases fitting TRBD1. From germline, CDR1 is KGHSH and CDR2 LQKENI. Losses at the gene ends were 5 bases for V and 5 bases for J; bases not matched to a gene: 9. The CDR3 spans 15 residues. The CDR3, as DNA: TGTGCCAGCTCAGTTTTTAGGACAGGACACAATGAGCAGTTCTTC. This codes for CASSVFRTGHNEQFF.

This clonotype was observed many times. This chain joins TRBV25-1 and TRBJ2-5; D not certain. This CDR3 region has 13 residues. The ends were cut back, 11 bases at V and 2 bases at J, with 15 bases in the middle. Germline V gene lookup returns CDR1 MGHDK and CDR2 SYGVNS. CDR3 coding DNA: TGTGCCGTAAAACCGACGGGTCAAGAGACCCAGTACTTC. Encoded protein: CAVKPTGQETQYF.